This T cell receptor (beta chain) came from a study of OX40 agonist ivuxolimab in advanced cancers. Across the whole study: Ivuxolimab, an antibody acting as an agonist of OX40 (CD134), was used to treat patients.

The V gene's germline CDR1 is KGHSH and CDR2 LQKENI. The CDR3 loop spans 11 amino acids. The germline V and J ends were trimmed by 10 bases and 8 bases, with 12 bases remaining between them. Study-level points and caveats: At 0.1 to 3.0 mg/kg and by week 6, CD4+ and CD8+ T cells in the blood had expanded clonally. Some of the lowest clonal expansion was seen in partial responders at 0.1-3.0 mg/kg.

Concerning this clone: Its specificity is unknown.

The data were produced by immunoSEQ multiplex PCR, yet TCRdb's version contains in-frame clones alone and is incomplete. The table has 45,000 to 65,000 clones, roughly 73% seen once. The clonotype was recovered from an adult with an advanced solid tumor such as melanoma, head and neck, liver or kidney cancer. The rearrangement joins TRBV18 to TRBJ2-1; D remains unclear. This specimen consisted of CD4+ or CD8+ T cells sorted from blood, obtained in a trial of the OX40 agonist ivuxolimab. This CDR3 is CATSGRDEQFF. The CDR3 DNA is TGTGCCACCTCCGGACGGGATGAGCAGTTCTTC.